This T cell receptor beta chain was captured by sequencing in a study of cytomegalovirus exposure and HLA in healthy donors. Study conclusions and caveats: The study labeled fewer than 200 TCR beta chains cytomegalovirus-associated.

Profiling relied on immunoSEQ multiplex PCR, and the TCRdb table lists in-frame clones only, not all of them. The sample has about 200,000 clones; roughly 88% are singletons. Note on this clone: The antigen is not known.

With 3 bases clipped from V and 5 bases from J, the junction kept 10 bases outside the gene matches. Per germline, CDR1 SGDLS and CDR2 YYNGEE. The length of the CDR3 is 16 residues. This TCR came from a woman aged 18-29 years in good health and CMV-seronegative. The chain joins TRBV9 to TRBJ2-7; TRBD2 aligns across 11 bases. The source material was PBMCs. The CDR3 protein is CASSETTSGSLDEQYF. Written as DNA, the CDR3 is TGTGCCAGCAGCGAAACAACTAGCGGGAGTCTGGACGAGCAGTACTTC.